Reported below is one T cell receptor beta chain. What it binds is not known. In the PCR, 60 Vbeta and 13 Jbeta primers were used. The protocol was immunoSEQ multiplex PCR, while the TCRdb copy is restricted to in-frame clones and leaves out a portion. Its clone listing holds approximately 38,000 clones. This sample stems from a study of cytomegalovirus exposure and HLA in healthy donors. The study's findings and limits: The HLA-A and HLA-B alleles of most subjects were reportedly predicted accurately from TCR beta sequences. Under in vitro conditions, three CMV-associated chains were confirmed as specific for CMV antigens.

The germline gives CDR1 MNHEY, CDR2 SMNVEV (reference sequence). This CDR3 contains 14 residues. Healthy bone marrow donors made up the donor group. The clonotype was recovered from a man in his forties or fifties in good health and CMV-seropositive. The specimen sequenced was PBMCs. The V call is TRBV27, the J call TRBJ2-5; tentative D call: TRBD2 (6 bases). The end of the DNA is better explained by TRBJ2-7, so the J call may be wrong. CDR3 sequence reads: CAKQLLAYSYEQYF. In nucleotides, the CDR3 is TGTGCCAAACAGCTTCTAGCGTATTCCTACGAGCAGTACTTC.